Sequencing of this TCR beta chain was carried out in a study of blood T cell repertoires in COVID-19. This table comes from immunoSEQ multiplex PCR, and its TCRdb copy is limited to in-frame clones, with some not included. The sample has 250,000 to 300,000 clones, roughly nine tenths seen once; the top ten hold about 12%. Losses at the gene ends were 4 bases for V and 6 bases for J; bases not matched to a gene: 12. This CDR3 is built from 15 residues. Germline V lookup: CDR1 SGHTA, CDR2 FQGNSA. Material: peripheral blood. The chain couples TRBV7-2 to TRBJ2-7, with 7 positions matching TRBD2. The sequence derives from a woman aged 25 to 39 with COVID-19, enrolled during active disease. The CDR3 protein is CASSSPWGGSFEQYF. In DNA form, the CDR3 reads TGTGCCAGCAGCTCCCCATGGGGGGGATCATTCGAGCAGTACTTC.